The 9 T cell receptor beta chains below come from one sample, sequenced in a study of early T cells in non-severe SARS-CoV-2 infection. From the 5' RACE reads, TCRdb called clonotypes with MiXCR, one entry per CDR3 protein. The profile shows some 48,000 distinct CDR3 sequences, approximately 9.8% of them singletons. Specimen: whole blood. Receptors originate from an adult who was a healthcare worker with PCR-confirmed SARS-CoV-2 infection or an uninfected control (not recorded which).

The rearrangement links TRBV6-5 to TRBJ2-2, with 7 nucleotides matching TRBD1. J lost 7 bases, V lost 2 bases, and 7 bases had no gene match. CDR1 is MNHEY, CDR2 SVGAGI, per germline. The CDR3 totals 15 residues. This chain's CDR3 is CASSYNDRAGGELFF. CDR3 nucleotide sequence: TGTGCCAGCAGTTACAACGACAGGGCTGGCGGGGAGCTGTTTTTT.

The gene calls are TRBV28 and TRBJ1-1, with D unresolved. V was pared by 10 bases and J by 2 bases, with 8 bases between. CDR1 is MDHEN and CDR2 is SYDVKM in the germline V gene. The CDR3 is 11 residues long. For the CDR3, the DNA is TGTGCCATTCTCGATAACACTGAAGCTTTCTTT. Residues: CAILDNTEAFF.

This chain connects TRBV21-1 to TRBJ2-1; no DNA check was done on the table's D call, TRBD2. TRBV21-1 is a known pseudogene. This CDR3 is built from 16 residues. The chain's CDR3 is CASSKGEGTRKDEQFF. The CDR3 region has the DNA TGTGCCAGCAGCAAAGGAGAAGGGACTAGAAAGGATGAGCAGTTCTTC.

This clonotype was counted many times. The chain couples TRBV27 to TRBJ1-2, with 9 bases aligning to TRBD1. Trimming at V came to 6 bases and at J to 2 bases, leaving 13 bases not matched to a gene. Germline V gene data show CDR1 as MNHEY and CDR2 as SMNVEV (reference sequence). This CDR3 has 17 amino acids. The CDR3, as DNA: TGTGCCAGCAGGGGACTAGTAACAGGGGGCGCAAACTATGGCTACACCTTC. Protein: CASRGLVTGGANYGYTF.

J is TRBJ2-3 and V is TRBV29-1; TRBD1 agrees at 7 bases. Unmatched junction bases numbered 4, after V lost 6 bases and J lost 4 bases. Germline V gives CDR1 SQVTM, CDR2 ANQGSEA. The CDR3 is made up of 12 amino acids. The CDR3 spells CSVSTGADTQYF. The CDR3, as DNA: TGCAGCGTATCTACAGGGGCAGATACGCAGTATTTT.

This clonotype was seen repeatedly, ten times or more. The chain employs TRBV28 and TRBJ2-7, with TRBD1 as a possible D gene (6 bases). The germline gives CDR1 MDHEN, CDR2 SYDVKM. With 5 bases removed from V and 1 base from J, the gap between germline ends came to 12 bases. The CDR3 length is 14 residues. DNA for the CDR3: TGTGCCAGCAGTGGCCGGGACAAGTCCTACGAGCAGTACTTC. It is translated as CASSGRDKSYEQYF.

This clonotype was recorded many times. The chain recombines TRBV6-5 with TRBJ2-1; 9 bases match TRBD2. The V and J ends lost 5 bases and 1 base, in that order; junction bases with no gene match: 3. The CDR3 has 15 amino acids. Germline CDR1 and CDR2: MNHEY and SVGAGI. The CDR3 DNA sequence: TGTGCCAGCAGTAGGAGCGGGAGGTCCTACAATGAGCAGTTCTTC. Translation: CASSRSGRSYNEQFF.

The chain employs TRBV20-1 and TRBJ1-1; a weak D match, TRBD1 (5 bases). This CDR3 spans 13 amino acids. CDR1 and CDR2 (germline): DFQATT, SNEGSKA (reference sequence). DNA of the CDR3: TGCCCTTGGGGGGAACAGTTGAACACTGAAGCTTTCTTT. Residues: CPWGEQLNTEAFF.

This chain joins TRBV9 and TRBJ2-2, with 12 positions matching TRBD2. The germline CDR1 and CDR2 sequences are SGDLS and YYNGEE. CDR3 size: 17 residues. Germline trimming cut 4 bases from V and 8 bases from J; bases unmatched to any gene: 12. The CDR3: CASSTRSSGRAAGELFF. In nucleotides, the CDR3 is TGTGCCAGCAGCACCCGTTCTAGCGGGAGGGCGGCAGGGGAGCTGTTTTTT.